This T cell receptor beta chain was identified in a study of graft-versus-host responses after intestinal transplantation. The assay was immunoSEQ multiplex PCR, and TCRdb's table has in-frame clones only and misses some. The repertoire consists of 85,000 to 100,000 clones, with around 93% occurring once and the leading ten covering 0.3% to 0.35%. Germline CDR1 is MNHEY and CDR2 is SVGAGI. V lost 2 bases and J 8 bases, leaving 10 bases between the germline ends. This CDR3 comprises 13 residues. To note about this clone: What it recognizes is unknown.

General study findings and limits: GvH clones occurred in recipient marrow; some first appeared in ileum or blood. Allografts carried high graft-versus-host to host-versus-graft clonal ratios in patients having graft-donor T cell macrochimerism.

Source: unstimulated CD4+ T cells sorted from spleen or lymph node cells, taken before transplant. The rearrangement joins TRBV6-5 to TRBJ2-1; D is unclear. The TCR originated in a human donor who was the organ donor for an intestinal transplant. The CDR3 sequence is CASSYDLEHEQFF. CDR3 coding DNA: TGTGCCAGCAGTTACGACCTGGAGCATGAGCAGTTCTTC.